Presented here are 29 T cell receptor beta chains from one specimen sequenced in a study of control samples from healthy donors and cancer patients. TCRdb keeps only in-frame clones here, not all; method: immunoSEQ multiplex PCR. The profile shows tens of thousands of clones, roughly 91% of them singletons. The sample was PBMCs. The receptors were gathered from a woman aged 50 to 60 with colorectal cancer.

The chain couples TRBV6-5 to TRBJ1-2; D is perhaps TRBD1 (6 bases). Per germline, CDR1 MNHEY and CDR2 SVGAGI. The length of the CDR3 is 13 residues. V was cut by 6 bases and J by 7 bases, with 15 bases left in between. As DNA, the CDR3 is TGTGCCAGCAGCGGTAGGGGGGGAGGTGGCTACACCTTC. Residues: CASSGRGGGGYTF.

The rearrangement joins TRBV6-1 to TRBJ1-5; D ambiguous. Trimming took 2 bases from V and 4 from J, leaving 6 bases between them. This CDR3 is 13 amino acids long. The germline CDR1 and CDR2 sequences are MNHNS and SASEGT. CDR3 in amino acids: CASSESRNQPQHF. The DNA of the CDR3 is TGTGCCAGCAGTGAATCCAGAAATCAGCCCCAGCATTTT.

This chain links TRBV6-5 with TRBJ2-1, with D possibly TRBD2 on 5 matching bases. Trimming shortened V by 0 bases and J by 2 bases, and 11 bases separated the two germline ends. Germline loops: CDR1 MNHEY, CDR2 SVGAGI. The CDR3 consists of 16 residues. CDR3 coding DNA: TGTGCCAGCAGTTACTCAGCCGGGGAAACCTACAATGAGCAGTTCTTC. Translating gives CASSYSAGETYNEQFF.

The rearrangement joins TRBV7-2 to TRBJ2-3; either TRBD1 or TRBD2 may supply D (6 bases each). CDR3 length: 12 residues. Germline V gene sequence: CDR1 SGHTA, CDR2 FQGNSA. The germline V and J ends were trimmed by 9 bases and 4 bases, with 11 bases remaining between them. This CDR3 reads CASGGLADTQYF. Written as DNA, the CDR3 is TGTGCCAGTGGGGGGCTCGCAGATACGCAGTATTTT.

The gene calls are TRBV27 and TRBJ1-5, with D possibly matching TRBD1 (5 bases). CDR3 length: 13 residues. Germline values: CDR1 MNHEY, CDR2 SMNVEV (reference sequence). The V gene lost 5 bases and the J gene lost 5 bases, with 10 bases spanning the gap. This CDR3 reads CASSRGVDQPQHF. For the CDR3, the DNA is TGTGCCAGCAGTAGAGGGGTGGATCAGCCCCAGCATTTT.

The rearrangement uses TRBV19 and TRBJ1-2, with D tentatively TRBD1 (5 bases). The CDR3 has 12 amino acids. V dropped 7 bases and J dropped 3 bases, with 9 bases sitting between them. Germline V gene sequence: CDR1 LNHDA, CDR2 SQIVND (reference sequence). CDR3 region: CASTFRDYGYTF. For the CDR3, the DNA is TGTGCCAGTACGTTCAGGGACTATGGCTACACCTTC.

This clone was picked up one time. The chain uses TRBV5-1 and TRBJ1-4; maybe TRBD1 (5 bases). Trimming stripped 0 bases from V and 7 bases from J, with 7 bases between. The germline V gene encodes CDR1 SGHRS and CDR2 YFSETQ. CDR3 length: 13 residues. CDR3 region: CASSLVGGEKLFF. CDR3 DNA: TGCGCCAGCAGCTTGGTCGGGGGTGAAAAACTGTTTTTT.

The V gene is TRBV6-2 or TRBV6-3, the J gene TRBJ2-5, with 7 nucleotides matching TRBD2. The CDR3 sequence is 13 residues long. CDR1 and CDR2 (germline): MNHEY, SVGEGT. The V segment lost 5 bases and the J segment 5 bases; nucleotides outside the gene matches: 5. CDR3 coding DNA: TGTGCCAGCAGTGAGGCGGGGGAGGAGACCCAGTACTTC. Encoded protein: CASSEAGEETQYF.

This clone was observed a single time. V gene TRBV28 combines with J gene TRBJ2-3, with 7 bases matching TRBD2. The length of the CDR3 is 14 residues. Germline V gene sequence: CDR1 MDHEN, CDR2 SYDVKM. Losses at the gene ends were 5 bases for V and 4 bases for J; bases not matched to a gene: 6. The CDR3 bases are TGTGCCAGCAGTAAGCGGGGAGGCGCAGATACGCAGTATTTT. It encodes CASSKRGGADTQYF.

CDR3 sequence reads: CASSEQLSGNTIYF. The CDR3 DNA follows: TGCGCCAGCAGTGAACAGCTCTCTGGAAACACCATATATTTT. V usage is TRBV10-2 and J usage is TRBJ1-3; D ambiguous. The CDR3 runs to 14 residues. V shed 3 bases and J shed 0 bases, with 6 bases lying between them. Germline CDR1 WSHSY, CDR2 SAAADI.

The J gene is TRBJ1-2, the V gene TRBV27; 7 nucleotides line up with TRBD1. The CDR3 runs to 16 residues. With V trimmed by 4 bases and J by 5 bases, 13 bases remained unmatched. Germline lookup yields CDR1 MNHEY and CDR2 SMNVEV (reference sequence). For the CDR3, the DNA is TGTGCCAGCAGTTCGGTGCGGGACAGCCGACTTTATGGCTACACCTTC. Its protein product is CASSSVRDSRLYGYTF.

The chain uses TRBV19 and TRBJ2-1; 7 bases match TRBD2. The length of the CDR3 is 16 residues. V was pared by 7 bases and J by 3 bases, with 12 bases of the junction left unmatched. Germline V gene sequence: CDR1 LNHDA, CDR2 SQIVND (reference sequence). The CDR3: CASTASGRNRYNEQFF. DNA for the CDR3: TGTGCCAGTACTGCTAGCGGCCGAAACCGCTACAATGAGCAGTTCTTC.

CDR3 sequence (DNA): TGTGCCAGCAGCTTAACTAGCGGGGGGACCTACGAGCAGTACGTC. It codes for CASSLTSGGTYEQYV. J is TRBJ2-7 and V is TRBV7-8, with 12 bases fitting TRBD2. CDR1 SGHVS and CDR2 FQNEAQ come from the germline V gene. The CDR3 consists of 15 residues. V lost 2 bases to trimming and J lost 2 bases; unmatched junction nucleotides: 1.

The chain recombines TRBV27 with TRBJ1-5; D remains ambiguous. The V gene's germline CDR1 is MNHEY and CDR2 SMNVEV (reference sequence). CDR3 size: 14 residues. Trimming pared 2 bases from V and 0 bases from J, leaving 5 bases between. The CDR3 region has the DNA TGTGCCAGCAGTTTACAAGCTAGCAATCAGCCCCAGCATTTT. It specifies CASSLQASNQPQHF.

The CDR3, as DNA: TGTGCCAGCAGTTTAGTCGGGCCAGGGGATAATTCACCCCTCCACTTT. Its protein product is CASSLVGPGDNSPLHF. The rearrangement joins TRBV27 to TRBJ1-6; a weak D match, TRBD1 (6 bases). Germline CDR1 reads MNHEY; CDR2 reads SMNVEV (reference sequence). This CDR3 is 16 amino acids long. V was shortened by 2 bases and J by 5 bases, with 13 bases between the two germline ends.

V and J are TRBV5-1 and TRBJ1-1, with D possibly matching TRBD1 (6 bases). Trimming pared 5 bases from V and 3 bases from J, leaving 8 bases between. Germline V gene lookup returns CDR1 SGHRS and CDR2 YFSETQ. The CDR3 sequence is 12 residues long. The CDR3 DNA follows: TGCGCCAGCAGATCAGGGGACACTGAAGCTTTCTTT. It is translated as CASRSGDTEAFF.

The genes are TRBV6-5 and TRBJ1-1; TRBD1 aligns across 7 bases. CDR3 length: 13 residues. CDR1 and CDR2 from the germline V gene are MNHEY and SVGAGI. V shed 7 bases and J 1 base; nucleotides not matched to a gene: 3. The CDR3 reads CASKGQRNTEAFF. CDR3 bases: TGTGCCAGCAAGGGACAGAGGAACACTGAAGCTTTCTTT.

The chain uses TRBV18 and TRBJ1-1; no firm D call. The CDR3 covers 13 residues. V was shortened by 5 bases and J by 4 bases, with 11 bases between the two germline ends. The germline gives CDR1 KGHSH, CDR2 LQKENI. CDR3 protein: CASSSTMTTEAFF. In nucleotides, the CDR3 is TGTGCCAGCTCATCCACAATGACCACTGAAGCTTTCTTT. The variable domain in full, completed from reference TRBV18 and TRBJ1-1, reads NAGVMQNPRHLVRRRGQEARLRCSPMKGHSHVYWYRQLPEEGLKFMVYLQKENIIDESGMPKERFSAEFPKEGPSILRIQQVVRGDSAAYFCASSSTMTTEAFFGQGTRLTVV.

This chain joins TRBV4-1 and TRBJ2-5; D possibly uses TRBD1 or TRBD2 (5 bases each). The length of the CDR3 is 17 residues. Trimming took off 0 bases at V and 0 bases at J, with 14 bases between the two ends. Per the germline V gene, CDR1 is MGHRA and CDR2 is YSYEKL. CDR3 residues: CASSQDRGVPYQETQYF. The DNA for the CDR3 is TGCGCCAGCAGCCAAGATCGAGGGGTACCGTACCAAGAGACCCAGTACTTC.

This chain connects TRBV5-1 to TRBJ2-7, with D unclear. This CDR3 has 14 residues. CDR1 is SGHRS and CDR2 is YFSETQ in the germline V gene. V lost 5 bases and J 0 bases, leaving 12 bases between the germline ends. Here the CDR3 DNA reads TGCGCCAGCAGACTGACCCCAAGCTCCTACGAGCAGTACGTC. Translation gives CASRLTPSSYEQYV.

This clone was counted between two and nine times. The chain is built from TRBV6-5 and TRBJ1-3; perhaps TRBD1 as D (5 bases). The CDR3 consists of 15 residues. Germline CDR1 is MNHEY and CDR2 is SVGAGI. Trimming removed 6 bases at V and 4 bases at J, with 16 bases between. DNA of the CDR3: TGTGCCAGCAGATACCGAGGGGACCGGGGAAACACCATATATTTT. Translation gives CASRYRGDRGNTIYF.

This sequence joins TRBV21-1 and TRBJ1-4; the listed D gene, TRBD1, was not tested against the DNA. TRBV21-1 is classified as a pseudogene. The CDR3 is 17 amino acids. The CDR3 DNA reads TGTGCCAGCAGCAAACTTAACCAGGGATCCGGTAATGAAAAACTGTTTTTT. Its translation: CASSKLNQGSGNEKLFF.

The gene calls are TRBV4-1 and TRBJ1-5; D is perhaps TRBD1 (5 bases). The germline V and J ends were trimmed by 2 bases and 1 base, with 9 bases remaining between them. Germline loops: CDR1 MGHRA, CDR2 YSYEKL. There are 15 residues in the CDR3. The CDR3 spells CASSQWDGSNQPQHF. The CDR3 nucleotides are TGCGCCAGCAGCCAATGGGACGGGAGCAATCAGCCCCAGCATTTT.

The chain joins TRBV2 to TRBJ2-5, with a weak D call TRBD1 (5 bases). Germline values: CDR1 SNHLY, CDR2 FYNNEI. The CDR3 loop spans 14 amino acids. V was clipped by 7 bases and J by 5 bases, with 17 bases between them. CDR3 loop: CASTPGLGRETQYF. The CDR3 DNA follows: TGTGCCAGCACACCAGGGCTGGGTCGGGAGACCCAGTACTTC.

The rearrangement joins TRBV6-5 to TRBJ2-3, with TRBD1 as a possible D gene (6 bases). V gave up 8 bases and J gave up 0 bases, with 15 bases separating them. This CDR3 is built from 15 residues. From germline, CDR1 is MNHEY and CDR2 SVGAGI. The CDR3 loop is CASGAQGPSTDTQYF. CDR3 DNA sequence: TGTGCCAGCGGAGCACAGGGCCCTAGCACAGATACGCAGTATTTT.

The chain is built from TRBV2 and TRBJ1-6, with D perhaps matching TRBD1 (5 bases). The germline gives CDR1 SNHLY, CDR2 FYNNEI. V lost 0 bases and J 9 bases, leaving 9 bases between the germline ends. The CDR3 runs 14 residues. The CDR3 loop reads CASSEAMGTSPLHF. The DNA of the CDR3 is TGTGCCAGCAGTGAAGCAATGGGGACTTCACCCCTCCACTTT.

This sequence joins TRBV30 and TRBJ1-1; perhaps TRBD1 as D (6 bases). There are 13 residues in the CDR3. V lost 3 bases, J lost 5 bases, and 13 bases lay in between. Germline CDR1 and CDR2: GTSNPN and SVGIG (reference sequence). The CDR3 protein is CAWSPRGPTEAFF. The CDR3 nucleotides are TGTGCCTGGAGCCCACGGGGGCCAACTGAAGCTTTCTTT.

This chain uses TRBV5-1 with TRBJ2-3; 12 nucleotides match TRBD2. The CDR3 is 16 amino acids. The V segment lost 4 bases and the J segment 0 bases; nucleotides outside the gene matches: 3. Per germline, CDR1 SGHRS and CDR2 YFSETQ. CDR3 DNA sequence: TGCGCCAGCAGCCCGACTAGCGGGGGAAGCACAGATACGCAGTATTTT. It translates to CASSPTSGGSTDTQYF.

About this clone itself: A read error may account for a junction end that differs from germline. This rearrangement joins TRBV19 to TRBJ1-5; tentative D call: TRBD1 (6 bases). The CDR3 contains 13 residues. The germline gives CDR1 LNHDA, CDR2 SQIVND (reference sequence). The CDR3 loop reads CASSTTGPQAQHF. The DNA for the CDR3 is TGTGCCAGTAGTACGACAGGCCCTCAGGCCCAGCATTTT.